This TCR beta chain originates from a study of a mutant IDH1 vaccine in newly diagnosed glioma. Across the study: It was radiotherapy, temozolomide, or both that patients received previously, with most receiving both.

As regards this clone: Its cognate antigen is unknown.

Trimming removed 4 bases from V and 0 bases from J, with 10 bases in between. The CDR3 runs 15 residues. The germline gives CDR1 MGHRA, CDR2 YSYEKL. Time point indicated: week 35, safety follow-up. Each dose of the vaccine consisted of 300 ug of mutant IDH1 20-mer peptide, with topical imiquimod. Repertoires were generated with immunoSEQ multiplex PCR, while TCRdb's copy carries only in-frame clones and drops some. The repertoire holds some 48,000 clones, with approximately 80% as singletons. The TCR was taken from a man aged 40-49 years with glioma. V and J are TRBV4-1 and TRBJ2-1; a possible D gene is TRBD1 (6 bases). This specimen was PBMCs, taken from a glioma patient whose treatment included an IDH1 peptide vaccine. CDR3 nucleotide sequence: TGCGCCAGCAGCCCAACAGGGAGCTCCTACAATGAGCAGTTCTTC. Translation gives CASSPTGSSYNEQFF.